Following are 26 T cell receptor beta chains from one sample sequenced in a study of CD8 T cells in ankylosing spondylitis. One entry per CDR3 protein, called by TCRdb with MiXCR from the 5' RACE reads. The sample holds some 200,000 distinct CDR3 sequences, about 20% seen once. Sequences were obtained from blood, either unsorted or a sorted T cell fraction (not recorded which). The source of these receptors is a male donor under 35 with ankylosing spondylitis or in good health (not recorded which).

This chain joins TRBV6-5 and TRBJ2-1; 8 nucleotides line up with TRBD2. Trimming cost V 0 bases and J 8 bases; bases outside gene matches: 6. This CDR3 contains 15 residues. Germline V CDR1 and CDR2: MNHEY, SVGAGI. In DNA, the CDR3 is TGTGCCAGCAGTTACTCGGCAGGACTAGCCTATGAGCAGTTCTTC. This codes for CASSYSAGLAYEQFF.

In this sample, this clonotype turned up many times. The CDR3 nucleotides are TGCAGTGCTAGAGACCCGGGACTAGCGGGAAGCGGTCCCCAAGAGACCCAGTACTTC. Protein: CSARDPGLAGSGPQETQYF. The rearrangement uses TRBV20-1 and TRBJ2-5; 13 nucleotides line up with TRBD2. CDR1 and CDR2 (germline): DFQATT, SNEGSKA (reference sequence). The CDR3 runs to 19 residues. V was pared by 0 bases and J by 1 base, with 11 bases of the junction left unmatched.

This clonotype was observed at least ten times. The V and J genes are TRBV5-1 and TRBJ2-2, with no clear D. The germline V gene encodes CDR1 SGHRS and CDR2 YFSETQ. Trimming removed 0 bases from V and 1 base from J, with 4 bases in between. The CDR3 length is 14 residues. The CDR3 spells CASSLGQNTGELFF. The CDR3 region has the DNA TGCGCCAGCAGCTTGGGGCAGAACACCGGGGAGCTGTTTTTT. Full variable domain (outside the CDR3, taken from reference TRBV5-1 and TRBJ2-2): KAGVTQTPRYLIKTRGQQVTLSCSPISGHRSVSWYQQTPGQGLQFLFEYFSETQRNKGNFPGRFSGRQFSNSRSEMNVSTLELGDSALYLCASSLGQNTGELFFGEGSRLTVL.

This clonotype was seen at least ten times. The genes are TRBV11-3 and TRBJ2-1, with TRBD2 matching 10 bases. V dropped 1 base and J dropped 9; count of bases not matched to a gene: 9. The germline V gene encodes CDR1 SGHNT and CDR2 YENEEA. CDR3 length: 16 amino acids. DNA for the CDR3: TGTGCCAGCAGCTTAGGCTCCAGCGGGAGGGGTGGTGAGCAGTTCTTC. Amino acid sequence: CASSLGSSGRGGEQFF.

This clonotype was picked up many times. The J gene is TRBJ2-3, the V gene TRBV7-2; 8 nucleotides match TRBD1. The CDR3 loop spans 16 amino acids. Per germline, CDR1 SGHTA and CDR2 FQGNSA. V lost 5 bases to trimming and J lost 7 bases; unmatched junction nucleotides: 14. The CDR3 bases are TGTGCCAGCAGCCGTGCCGGGACAGGTGTTTTAAATACGCAGTATTTT. Translation gives CASSRAGTGVLNTQYF.

The sample holds many counts of this clonotype. V usage is TRBV18 and J usage is TRBJ2-3; the match to TRBD1 covers 10 bases. The V segment lost 3 bases and the J segment 3 bases; nucleotides outside the gene matches: 6. Germline V gene lookup returns CDR1 KGHSH and CDR2 LQKENI. The CDR3 has 16 residues. The CDR3 spells CASSPIPGQGTDTQYF. For the CDR3, the DNA is TGTGCCAGCTCACCTATACCGGGACAGGGGACAGATACGCAGTATTTT.

This clonotype was found many times. This sequence joins TRBV29-1 and TRBJ2-1, with 7 bases matching TRBD2. With V trimmed by 1 base and J by 5 bases, 14 bases remained unmatched. The CDR3 is 17 residues long. CDR1 is SQVTM, CDR2 ANQGSEA, per germline. CDR3 DNA sequence: TGCAGCGTTGAAGGCGGGGTGACTAGCATTGGAAACAATGAGCAGTTCTTC. Its translation is CSVEGGVTSIGNNEQFF.

There are many counts of this clonotype. This sequence joins TRBV3-1 and TRBJ2-7; 13 nucleotides align to TRBD2. The CDR3 sequence is 19 residues long. The ends lost 1 base at V and 1 base at J; junction bases unmatched: 10. The germline V gene encodes CDR1 LGHDT and CDR2 YNNKEL (reference sequence). CDR3 bases: TGTGCCAGCAGCCAAGGTTCGGGGACTAGCGGGACCCGATCCTACGAGCAGTACGTC. Residues: CASSQGSGTSGTRSYEQYV.

This clonotype was found many times. The chain recombines TRBV12-3 or TRBV12-4 with TRBJ2-3; D may be TRBD1 (5 bases). The CDR3 runs to 17 residues. V was shortened by 1 base and J by 4 bases, with 18 bases between the two germline ends. The CDR3 reads CASSLGTPARIPDTQYF. The CDR3 coding sequence is TGTGCCAGCAGTTTAGGGACACCGGCGAGAATCCCAGATACGCAGTATTTT.

This clonotype has ten or more counts. V is TRBV4-3 and J is TRBJ2-1, with 7 bases lining up with TRBD2. Germline CDR1 LGHNA, CDR2 YSLEER. Trimming cost V 1 base and J 11 bases; bases outside gene matches: 2. The CDR3 consists of 12 residues. The CDR3 DNA reads as TGCGCCAGCAGCCAAGTCGGGGGGAAGCAGTTCTTC. It translates to CASSQVGGKQFF.

This clonotype was counted ten times or more. Compared with germline, one end of the junction differs, possibly owing to a read error. This chain uses TRBV19 with TRBJ1-5, with D possibly being TRBD1 (6 bases). Germline CDR1 and CDR2: LNHDA and SQIVND (reference sequence). The CDR3 is 16 residues long. The CDR3 is CASSVDRSRANQPQHF. CDR3 bases: TGTGCCAGTAGTGTAGACAGGTCGAGGGCGAATCAGCCCCAGCATTTT.

This clonotype was seen many times. The V and J genes are TRBV4-1 and TRBJ1-1; no reliable D call. The CDR3 runs to 15 residues. Germline values: CDR1 MGHRA, CDR2 YSYEKL. Trimming shortened V by 1 base and J by 5 bases, and 14 bases separated the two germline ends. The CDR3 loop is CASSQVLGLRTEAFF. Written as DNA, the CDR3 is TGCGCCAGCAGCCAAGTTCTGGGGTTGAGGACTGAAGCTTTCTTT.

This clonotype was counted ten times or more. This chain uses TRBV18 with TRBJ1-2; TRBD1 aligns across 11 bases. The trim removed 3 bases at V and 2 bases at J, leaving 5 bases unmatched. The CDR3 length is 16 residues. From germline, CDR1 is KGHSH and CDR2 LQKENI. The CDR3 DNA follows: TGTGCCAGCTCACCGGGACAGGGGGTGAGAAACTATGGCTACACCTTC. Amino acid sequence: CASSPGQGVRNYGYTF.

Comment on this clonotype: At one end the junction does not follow the germline gene, possibly because of a read error. The J gene is TRBJ2-1, the V gene TRBV5-1, with D perhaps given as TRBD1 or TRBD2 (5 bases each). Germline assignment: CDR1 SGHRS and CDR2 YFSETQ. The CDR3 loop spans 19 amino acids. The CDR3 reads CASSWGPNKADHKVDEQFF. The CDR3 DNA is TGTGCCAGCAGCTGGGGACCTAATAAGGCGGACCATAAGGTAGATGAGCAGTTCTTC.

There are a few counts of this clonotype. The chain is built from TRBV20-1 and TRBJ2-7; TRBD2 matches at 7 bases. The CDR3 is 13 residues long. The V segment lost 3 bases and the J segment 7 bases; nucleotides outside the gene matches: 9. Germline CDR1 and CDR2: DFQATT and SNEGSKA (reference sequence). For the CDR3, the DNA is TGCAGTGCTAGCGGAACTAGCGCTGGGGAGCAGTACTTC. Translation gives CSASGTSAGEQYF.

This clonotype has at least ten counts. The J gene is TRBJ2-1, the V gene TRBV6-5; 7 bases fit TRBD2. The CDR3 spans 15 residues. V was clipped by 2 bases and J by 3 bases; unmatched bases: 4. In germline, CDR1 is MNHEY, CDR2 SVGAGI. CDR3 in DNA: TGTGCCAGCAGTTACGGAGGGAGGGACTACAATGAGCAGTTCTTC. This encodes CASSYGGRDYNEQFF.

This clonotype was observed many times. The chain uses TRBV6-5 and TRBJ1-6; 7 nucleotides line up with TRBD1. Looked up from germline, CDR1 is MNHEY and CDR2 is SVGAGI. CDR3 size: 16 residues. Trimming removed 4 bases from V and 10 bases from J; junction bases left unmatched: 13. The CDR3 DNA reads as TGTGCCAGCAGTTCCTTTCCGGCAGGGGGAGGGTCACCCCTCCACTTT. It codes for CASSSFPAGGGSPLHF.

The DNA for the CDR3 is TGCAGTGCTCGGTGGACTAGCGGAAACATTCAGTACTTC. Its protein is CSARWTSGNIQYF. The chain is built from TRBV20-1 and TRBJ2-4; 10 positions match TRBD2. This CDR3 is 13 amino acids long. Germline V gene sequence: CDR1 DFQATT, CDR2 SNEGSKA (reference sequence). Trimming took 5 bases from V and 6 from J; bases not matched to a gene: 4.

This clonotype was picked up many times. The rearrangement joins TRBV7-9 to TRBJ2-2; 8 bases line up with TRBD2. Trimming at V came to 10 bases and at J to 6 bases, leaving 22 bases not matched to a gene. Germline V gene sequence: CDR1 SEHNR, CDR2 FQNEAQ (reference sequence). The CDR3 loop spans 18 amino acids. The CDR3 bases are TGTGCCATCCATCTAAGGGATGCCGGGACTAGTGGGCCCGGGGAGCTGTTTTTT. Translation gives CAIHLRDAGTSGPGELFF.

This clonotype was detected ten times or more. This chain links TRBV5-1 with TRBJ1-3, with D tentatively TRBD1 (5 bases). The CDR3 is made up of 14 amino acids. Germline V lookup: CDR1 SGHRS, CDR2 YFSETQ. V was cut by 4 bases and J by 0 bases, with 8 bases left in between. The CDR3 sequence is CASSPDISGNTIYF. The DNA for the CDR3 is TGCGCCAGCAGCCCGGACATCTCTGGAAACACCATATATTTT.

The V call is TRBV15, the J call TRBJ1-2; 8 nucleotides align to TRBD1. With V trimmed by 0 bases and J by 2 bases, 2 bases remained unmatched. In germline, CDR1 is LNHNV, CDR2 YYDKDF (reference sequence). CDR3 size: 15 residues. In DNA form, the CDR3 reads TGTGCCACCAGCAGAGAGACAGGGGCGAACTATGGCTACACCTTC. Amino acids: CATSRETGANYGYTF.

This clonotype was observed at least ten times. The gene calls are TRBV20-1 and TRBJ2-4, with 9 bases that match TRBD2. This CDR3 is built from 17 residues. Germline values: CDR1 DFQATT, CDR2 SNEGSKA (reference sequence). J gave up 0 bases and V 2 bases, and 8 bases lay outside the gene matches. The CDR3 DNA sequence: TGCAGTGCTAGACCCTCGACTAGCGGACTAGCCAAAAACATTCAGTACTTC. Its protein product is CSARPSTSGLAKNIQYF.

V and J are TRBV7-2 and TRBJ2-7; D remains ambiguous. Trimming stripped 2 bases from V and 0 bases from J, with 8 bases between. This CDR3 comprises 14 residues. Germline CDR1 reads SGHTA; CDR2 reads FQGNSA. The CDR3 bases are TGTGCCAGCAGCTTAATGGTCGCCTCCTACGAGCAGTACTTC. It translates to CASSLMVASYEQYF. Supplemented by reference TRBV7-2 and TRBJ2-7, the full variable domain reads GAGVSQSPSNKVTEKGKDVELRCDPISGHTALYWYRQSLGQGLEFLIYFQGNSAPDKSGLPSDRFSAERTGGSVSTLTIQRTQQEDSAVYLCASSLMVASYEQYFGPGTRLTVT.

As concerns this clonotype: A much larger clonotype is one base distant, so this may be a read error. This chain's CDR3 is CASSGQGAFATNEILFF. The CDR3 DNA follows: TGCGCCAGCAGTGGACAGGGGGCGTTTGCAACTAATGAAATACTGTTTTTT. The J gene is TRBJ1-4, the V gene TRBV10-2, with TRBD1 matching 10 bases. The CDR3 is made up of 17 amino acids. Germline V gene data show CDR1 as WSHSY and CDR2 as SAAADI.

In this sample, this clonotype turned up once. V and J are TRBV29-1 and TRBJ2-6; a weak D match, TRBD1 (7 bases). This CDR3 contains 14 residues. Germline-derived CDR1 and CDR2 are SQVTM and ANQGSEA. The germline V and J ends were trimmed by 5 bases and 2 bases, with 10 bases remaining between them. CDR3 sequence (DNA): TGCAGCGTTCTCAGGGGGGCTGGGGCCAACGTCCTGACTTTC. It translates to CSVLRGAGANVLTF.

This clonotype was detected many times. This chain connects TRBV7-8 to TRBJ1-5; D possibly corresponds to TRBD1 (5 bases). With 2 bases removed from V and 5 bases from J, the gap between germline ends came to 13 bases. Germline assignment: CDR1 SGHVS and CDR2 FQNEAQ. The length of the CDR3 is 15 residues. This CDR3 reads CASSLWSGNDQPQHF. CDR3 coding DNA: TGTGCCAGCAGCTTATGGTCAGGGAACGATCAGCCCCAGCATTTT. The full variable domain, rest sourced from reference TRBV7-8 and TRBJ1-5, is GAGVSQSPRYKVAKRGQDVALRCDPISGHVSLFWYQQALGQGPEFLTYFQNEAQLDKSGLPSDRFFAERPEGSVSTLKIQRTQQEDSAVYLCASSLWSGNDQPQHFGDGTRLSIL.